The 14 T cell receptor beta chains below were found in one sample sequenced in a study of early T cells in non-severe SARS-CoV-2 infection. In TCRdb, the 5' RACE reads were re-called with MiXCR into one record per CDR3 protein. The repertoire includes about 77,000 distinct CDR3 sequences, less than 5.5% of them detected once, and around 7.3% sits in the top ten. Sequencing was performed on whole blood, taken at baseline. The receptors derive from an adult who was a healthcare worker with PCR-confirmed SARS-CoV-2 infection or an uninfected control (not recorded which).

With respect to this clonotype: An end of the junction does not agree with germline; a read error may underlie this. The chain is built from TRBV7-9 and TRBJ2-7; D could derive from TRBD1 or TRBD2 (5 bases each). CDR3 length: 13 residues. Germline V gives CDR1 SEHNR, CDR2 FQNEAQ (reference sequence). In DNA, the CDR3 is TGTGCCAGCAGCCTAGCCGAGGGGTACGAGCAGTACTTC. It translates to CASSLAEGYEQYF.

V and J are TRBV20-1 and TRBJ1-4; maybe TRBD1 (6 bases). Between the trimmed V and J ends, which lost 3 bases and 2 bases, there was a span of 7 bases. The CDR3 spans 13 residues. CDR1 and CDR2 (germline): DFQATT, SNEGSKA (reference sequence). The CDR3 sequence: CSARGATNEKLFF. Written as DNA, the CDR3 is TGCAGTGCTAGGGGGGCGACTAATGAAAAACTGTTTTTT.

This clonotype was found many times. The chain carries TRBV20-1 and TRBJ2-7; D unresolved. The CDR3 spans 12 residues. Trimming stripped 1 base from V and 6 bases from J, with 10 bases between. Germline loops: CDR1 DFQATT, CDR2 SNEGSKA (reference sequence). In nucleotides, the CDR3 is TGCAGTGCTAGAGGGGCCTGGGGCGAGCAGTACTTC. It codes for CSARGAWGEQYF.

This clonotype was counted between two and nine times. V is TRBV27 and J is TRBJ1-5; weak D call: TRBD1 (5 bases). V was trimmed by 3 bases and J by 7 bases, leaving 22 bases between them. The CDR3 is made up of 17 amino acids. Germline V gives CDR1 MNHEY, CDR2 SMNVEV (reference sequence). CDR3 sequence: CASSFSGYGGRGQPQHF. The DNA for the CDR3 is TGTGCCAGCAGTTTCTCTGGGTATGGGGGTCGGGGACAGCCCCAGCATTTT.

The sample holds many counts of this clonotype. The rearrangement links TRBV28 to TRBJ1-2; D is perhaps TRBD1 (6 bases). V was trimmed by 4 bases and J by 4 bases, leaving 16 bases between them. The CDR3 loop spans 15 amino acids. Germline V gene lookup returns CDR1 MDHEN and CDR2 SYDVKM. Here the CDR3 DNA reads TGTGCCAGCAGTTCCCTTCCCGGCAGGGGCTATGGCTACACCTTC. Encoded protein: CASSSLPGRGYGYTF.

This clonotype has a handful of counts. DNA of the CDR3: TGTGCCAGCACCCAGGGGGCTGGATCCGGAGAGACCCAGTACTTC. It specifies CASTQGAGSGETQYF. The chain recombines TRBV28 with TRBJ2-5; 8 nucleotides align to TRBD1. Trimming took 7 bases from V and 4 from J; bases not matched to a gene: 11. Germline V CDR1 and CDR2: MDHEN, SYDVKM. This CDR3 comprises 15 residues.

This clonotype was seen ten or more times. The genes are TRBV7-9 and TRBJ2-1; possibly TRBD1 for D (5 bases). The V end was cut by 5 bases, the J end by 3 bases, with 11 bases between. Per the germline V gene, CDR1 is SEHNR and CDR2 is FQNEAQ (reference sequence). The CDR3 has 14 residues. For the CDR3, the DNA is TGTGCCAGCAGCCCGCTACAGGTCTACAATGAGCAGTTCTTC. This translates into CASSPLQVYNEQFF.

Ten or more counts support this clonotype. This sequence joins TRBV19 and TRBJ2-5; D is perhaps TRBD1 (5 bases). The germline CDR1 and CDR2 sequences are LNHDA and SQIVND (reference sequence). The CDR3 length is 16 residues. The ends were cut back, 3 bases at V and 1 base at J, with 15 bases in the middle. The CDR3 DNA sequence: TGTGCCAGTAGTATCACGGCCAGGGCCCTCCAAGAGACCCAGTACTTC. Amino acids: CASSITARALQETQYF.

The chain combines TRBV25-1 with TRBJ1-5; 8 nucleotides align to TRBD1. Germline V gene lookup returns CDR1 MGHDK and CDR2 SYGVNS. J gave up 3 bases and V 5 bases, and 3 bases lay outside the gene matches. This CDR3 spans 14 amino acids. The CDR3 sequence: CASSSDRVNQPQHF. The CDR3 DNA follows: TGTGCCAGCAGTTCGGACAGGGTCAATCAGCCCCAGCATTTT.

The chain links TRBV20-1 to TRBJ2-1, with D perhaps TRBD1 or TRBD2 (5 bases each). This CDR3 contains 16 residues. In germline, CDR1 is DFQATT, CDR2 SNEGSKA (reference sequence). Trimming stripped 3 bases from V and 3 bases from J, with 18 bases between. In nucleotides, the CDR3 is TGCAGTGCTAGTGGGGCGAGGGCGGAGCTCTACAATGAGCAGTTCTTC. Its translation: CSASGARAELYNEQFF.

In its sample, this clonotype was seen many times. V and J are TRBV30 and TRBJ2-6; TRBD2 agrees at 8 bases. Germline CDR1 GTSNPN, CDR2 SVGIG (reference sequence). The CDR3 runs 15 residues. V gave up 1 base and J gave up 4 bases; unmatched junction bases: 3. The chain's CDR3 is CAWSAGGTGANVLTF. The DNA for the CDR3 is TGTGCCTGGAGTGCGGGGGGGACCGGGGCCAACGTCCTGACTTTC.

The chain combines TRBV20-1 with TRBJ2-7, with 7 bases identical to TRBD2. CDR3 length equals 13 residues. Germline V lookup: CDR1 DFQATT, CDR2 SNEGSKA (reference sequence). V lost 6 bases and J lost 3; bases outside the gene matches: 8. In DNA form, the CDR3 reads TGCAGTGCCTATCCCGGGGACTACTACGAGCAGTACTTC. Amino acid sequence: CSAYPGDYYEQYF.

For the CDR3, the DNA is TGTGCCAGCAGTGGCCTGACTGTTAGCTCCTACGAGCAGTACTTC. This gives the protein CASSGLTVSSYEQYF. The V and J genes are TRBV6-6 and TRBJ2-7, with D unresolved. The CDR3 totals 15 residues. V was clipped by 5 bases and J by 0 bases, with 14 bases between them. Germline CDR1 reads MNHNY; CDR2 reads SVGAGI (reference sequence).

This clonotype was seen repeatedly, ten times or more. The V gene is TRBV27, the J gene TRBJ1-6; 9 bases match TRBD1. Germline V gene sequence: CDR1 MNHEY, CDR2 SMNVEV (reference sequence). The CDR3 runs 16 residues. V lost 5 bases, J lost 5 bases, and 7 bases stayed unmatched. CDR3 in DNA: TGTGCCAGCAGTCCCCTCGACAGGGGGGATAATTCACCCCTCCACTTT. This translates into CASSPLDRGDNSPLHF.